This is a list of T cell receptor beta chains from one sample in a study of T cell repertoires in cytomegalovirus infection. In TCRdb, the reads were re-called with MiXCR into one record per CDR3 protein. The repertoire has 630,000 or so distinct CDR3 sequences, less than 25% of them found once; the top ten carry less than 10%. The material sequenced was CD8+ T cells from PBMCs. The origin of the receptors is a human donor in good health (CMV status not recorded). Some clones in this sample may be carry-over from other donors' samples. The CDR3 runs from the conserved cysteine through the conserved F or W. Fields, in order: clone size, D gene, CDR3 length, V gene, J gene, CDR3 protein, CDR3 DNA. The D gene is left open where the match is weak. The size entry is marked missing in some rows and otherwise reads once, few, many or a size class.

few	.	15	TRBV5-5	TRBJ1-5	CASSFRWGGTQPQHF	TGTGCCAGCAGCTTTCGATGGGGGGGCACTCAGCCCCAGCATTTT
many	TRBD1	15	TRBV12-3/TRBV12-4	TRBJ2-1	CASSPGQAAYNEQFF	TGTGCCAGCAGCCCGGGACAGGCCGCCTACAATGAGCAGTTCTTC
many	.	16	TRBV7-9	TRBJ1-1	CASNPLRGTGNTEAFF	TGTGCCAGCAATCCCCTTCGGGGGACGGGGAACACTGAAGCTTTCTTT
few	.	12	TRBV28	TRBJ2-2	CASSLGWGELFF	TGTGCCAGCAGTTTGGGATGGGGGGAGCTGTTTTTT
few	.	11	TRBV29-1	TRBJ1-1	CSVWGGTEAFF	TGCAGCGTTTGGGGCGGGACTGAAGCTTTCTTT
few	TRBD1	14	TRBV5-1	TRBJ2-3	CASSFTQGADTQYF	TGCGCCAGCAGCTTCACGCAGGGGGCAGATACGCAGTATTTT
.	.	13	TRBV14	TRBJ1-1	CASSQREPGEAFF	TGTGCCAGCAGCCAACGAGAGCCGGGAGAAGCTTTCTTT
many	.	11	TRBV7-2	TRBJ1-2	CASSPDHGYTF	TGTGCCAGCAGTCCCGATCACGGCTACACCTTC
many	.	16	TRBV7-6	TRBJ2-2	CASRRHPTRAEGELFF	TGTGCCAGCAGAAGACATCCGACCAGGGCTGAGGGGGAGCTGTTTTTT
many	.	17	TRBV7-6	TRBJ2-1	CASSLAGNRVAYNEQFF	TGTGCCAGCAGCTTAGCGGGGAATAGGGTAGCCTACAATGAGCAGTTCTTC
few	TRBD2	14	TRBV25-1	TRBJ2-5	CASSDRGGAKTQYF	TGTGCCAGCAGTGATCGCGGGGGGGCAAAGACCCAGTACTTC
.	.	16	TRBV27	TRBJ2-3	CASSLCLAFSPDTQYF	TGTGCCAGCAGTCTATGTCTAGCGTTTAGCCCAGATACGCAGTATTTT
many	TRBD2	16	TRBV7-8	TRBJ2-5	CASSFLLAGSQETQYF	TGTGCCAGCAGCTTTCTACTAGCGGGTTCCCAAGAGACCCAGTACTTC
few	TRBD1	15	TRBV5-3	TRBJ2-5	CASSDSGTEQETQYF	TGTGCCAGCAGCGACTCCGGGACAGAGCAAGAGACCCAGTACTTC
many	.	14	TRBV27	TRBJ2-1	CASSDSNPYNEQFF	TGTGCCAGCAGTGACAGTAACCCATACAATGAGCAGTTCTTC
few	.	13	TRBV29-1	TRBJ1-1	CSVEELMNTEAFF	TGCAGCGTTGAGGAACTCATGAACACTGAAGCTTTCTTT
many	.	15	TRBV7-6	TRBJ2-7	CASSPRGSNSYEQYF	TGTGCCAGCAGCCCCCGGGGGTCCAACTCCTACGAGCAGTACTTC
.	TRBD1	15	TRBV20-1	TRBJ1-1	CSAVGQGVLNTEAFF	TGCAGTGCCGTCGGACAGGGGGTTTTGAACACTGAAGCTTTCTTT
.	.	12	TRBV3-1	TRBJ1-2	CASSHRGDGYTF	TGTGCCAGCAGCCACCGGGGAGATGGCTACACCTTC
few	.	13	TRBV2	TRBJ2-1	CASGDSSYNEQFF	TGTGCCAGCGGGGATAGCTCCTACAATGAGCAGTTCTTC
many	.	15	TRBV7-6	TRBJ1-1	CASSEWGAEGTEAFF	TGTGCCAGCAGCGAGTGGGGGGCCGAGGGCACTGAAGCTTTCTTT
few	.	13	TRBV6-2/TRBV6-3	TRBJ1-1	CASSVDGRGEAFF	TGTGCCAGCAGTGTGGACGGGCGGGGAGAAGCTTTCTTT
many	TRBD1	15	TRBV7-9	TRBJ1-5	CASSHIDRDGQPQHF	TGTGCCAGCAGTCATATCGACAGGGATGGTCAGCCCCAGCATTTT
.	.	15	TRBV29-1	TRBJ2-1	CSIEPTARVYNEQFF	TGCAGCATTGAACCAACGGCCCGGGTATACAATGAGCAGTTCTTC
.	.	14	TRBV14	TRBJ2-7	CASSHWTSTYEQYF	TGTGCCAGCAGCCACTGGACGTCGACCTACGAGCAGTACTTC
.	TRBD1	15	TRBV3-1	TRBJ1-6	CASSPDRGRGSPLHF	TGTGCCAGCAGCCCGGACAGGGGGCGAGGTTCACCCCTCCACTTT
many	TRBD2	20	TRBV6-2/TRBV6-3	TRBJ2-1	CASTMGPGLAEIYSYNEQFF	TGTGCCAGCACCATGGGACCGGGACTAGCGGAGATTTACTCCTACAATGAGCAGTTCTTC
.	.	13	TRBV5-8	TRBJ2-1	CASSLVPDIQQFF	TGTGCCAGCAGCTTGGTACCGGACATCCAGCAGTTCTTC
few	.	16	TRBV5-6	TRBJ2-1	CASSLLTAGPYNEQFF	TGTGCCAGCAGCTTGTTAACTGCGGGACCATACAATGAGCAGTTCTTC
.	TRBD1	14	TRBV7-9	TRBJ1-2	CASSVDRGRGGYTF	TGTGCCAGCAGCGTCGACAGGGGGCGCGGAGGCTACACCTTC
.	.	17	TRBV6-2/TRBV6-3	TRBJ2-2	CASSYYLDSSNTGELFF	TGTGCCAGCAGTTACTATCTGGACAGTAGTAACACCGGGGAGCTGTTTTTT
.	.	13	TRBV20-1	TRBJ2-1	CSARDYAPNEQFF	TGCAGTGCTAGAGATTACGCCCCCAATGAGCAGTTCTTC
.	.	15	TRBV20-1	TRBJ2-1	CSARDFRSSYNEQFF	TGCAGTGCTAGAGACTTTAGGAGCTCCTACAATGAGCAGTTCTTC
few	.	15	TRBV28	TRBJ1-4	CASSLGSYGGEKLFF	TGTGCCAGCAGTTTGGGATCTTACGGAGGGGAAAAACTGTTTTTT
few	.	15	TRBV27	TRBJ2-5	CASSLGSSYQETQYF	TGTGCCAGCAGTTTGGGGAGCTCTTACCAAGAGACCCAGTACTTC
.	.	14	TRBV20-1	TRBJ1-4	CSARDRESNEKLFF	TGCAGTGCTAGAGACCGGGAGAGTAATGAAAAACTGTTTTTT
many	.	16	TRBV7-2	TRBJ1-1	CASSLDSITLNTEAFF	TGTGCCAGCAGCTTAGACAGCATAACATTGAACACTGAAGCTTTCTTT
few	TRBD1	15	TRBV5-1	TRBJ1-1	CASNDRTGPNTEAFF	TGCGCCAGTAACGATCGGACAGGGCCGAACACTGAAGCTTTCTTT
.	.	14	TRBV14	TRBJ1-1	CASSQVPRGTEAFF	TGTGCCAGCAGCCAAGTCCCCAGAGGCACTGAAGCTTTCTTT
few	TRBD1	21	TRBV20-1	TRBJ2-1	CSASRDRGRVGGLRAYNEQFF	TGCAGTGCTAGCCGGGACAGGGGGCGGGTTGGTGGTTTAAGGGCCTACAATGAGCAGTTCTTC